This entry concerns a single T cell receptor (beta chain). Its matching antigen is unknown. The CDR3 sequence is 13 residues long. Per the germline V gene, CDR1 is SEHNR and CDR2 is FQNEAQ (reference sequence). V gave up 1 base and J gave up 9 bases, with 12 bases separating them. The data belong to a study of post-analysis software for immune sequencing data. TCR beta cDNA libraries included unique molecular identifiers. MiXCR, applied by TCRdb to the PCR reads, yields one record per CDR3 protein. The profile shows 750,000 to 950,000 distinct CDR3 sequences, about 57% of them singletons. The study, taken as a whole, reports: By F measure, strong co-clustering occurred among samples prepared in the same batch. Five or six TRBV segments, TRBV5-6, TRBV5-1 and TRBV20-1 among them, were found more frequent in patients than controls.

The gene calls are TRBV7-9 and TRBJ1-1, with a possible D match to TRBD1 (6 bases). The source is a girl aged 5 to 17 with multiple sclerosis. Sequenced material: blood. CDR3 in amino acids: CASSLDRASQAFF. The CDR3 DNA reads as TGTGCCAGCAGCTTAGACAGGGCGTCTCAAGCTTTCTTT.